The present entry profiles one TCR beta chain with its context. Its antigen is as yet unknown. The data originate from a study of cytomegalovirus exposure and HLA in healthy donors. The donors, nominally healthy at sampling, likely had unrecorded immune exposures. Study-level results: The authors listed about 170 TCR beta chains as cytomegalovirus-associated.

It was with 60 Vbeta and 13 Jbeta primers that the PCR ran. Here immunoSEQ multiplex PCR was the method, and the copy in TCRdb shows in-frame clones only, minus some. The repertoire consists of about 160,000 clones, with about 80% occurring once and the leading ten covering around 1.3%. Germline trimming cut 3 bases from V and 0 bases from J; bases unmatched to any gene: 2. The V gene's germline CDR1 is KGHSH and CDR2 LQKENI. The CDR3 extends over 14 amino acids. The chain employs TRBV18 and TRBJ2-7, with 7 bases that match TRBD1. Sequenced material: PBMCs. This receptor was obtained from a woman in her forties or fifties in good health and CMV-seronegative. CDR3 loop: CASSPDRSSYEQYF. The DNA for the CDR3 is TGTGCCAGCTCACCGGACAGGAGCTCCTACGAGCAGTACTTC.